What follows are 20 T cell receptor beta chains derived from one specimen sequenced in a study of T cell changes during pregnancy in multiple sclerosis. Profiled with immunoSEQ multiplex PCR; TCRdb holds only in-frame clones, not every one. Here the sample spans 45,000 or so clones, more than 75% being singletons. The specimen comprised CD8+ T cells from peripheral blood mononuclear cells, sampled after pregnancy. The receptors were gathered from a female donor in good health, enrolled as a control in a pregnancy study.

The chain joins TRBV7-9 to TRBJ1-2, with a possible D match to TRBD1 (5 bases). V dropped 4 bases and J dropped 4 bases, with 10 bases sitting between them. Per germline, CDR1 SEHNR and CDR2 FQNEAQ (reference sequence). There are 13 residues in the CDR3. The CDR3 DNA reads TGTGCCAGCAGCTGGGGGGAGTCCTATGGCTACACCTTC. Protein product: CASSWGESYGYTF.

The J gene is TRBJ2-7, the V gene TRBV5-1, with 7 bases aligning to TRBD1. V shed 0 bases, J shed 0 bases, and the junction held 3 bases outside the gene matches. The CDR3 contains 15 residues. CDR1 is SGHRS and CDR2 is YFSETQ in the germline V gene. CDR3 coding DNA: TGCGCCAGCAGCTTGGAACAGGGGAGCTCCTACGAGCAGTACTTC. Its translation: CASSLEQGSSYEQYF.

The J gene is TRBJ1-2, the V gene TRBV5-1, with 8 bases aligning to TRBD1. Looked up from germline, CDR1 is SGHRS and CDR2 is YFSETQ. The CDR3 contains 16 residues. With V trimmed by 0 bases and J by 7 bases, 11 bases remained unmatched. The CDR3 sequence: CASSLDRQGARVGYTF. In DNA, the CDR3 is TGCGCCAGCAGCTTGGATCGTCAGGGGGCTAGGGTTGGCTACACCTTC.

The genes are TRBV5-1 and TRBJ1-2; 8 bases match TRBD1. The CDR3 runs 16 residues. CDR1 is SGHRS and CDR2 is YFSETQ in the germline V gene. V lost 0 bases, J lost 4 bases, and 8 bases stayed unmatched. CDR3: CASSLAPRGPLYGYTF. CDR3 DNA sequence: TGCGCCAGCAGCTTGGCCCCCAGGGGGCCCCTCTATGGCTACACCTTC. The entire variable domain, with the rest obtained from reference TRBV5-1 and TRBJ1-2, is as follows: KAGVTQTPRYLIKTRGQQVTLSCSPISGHRSVSWYQQTPGQGLQFLFEYFSETQRNKGNFPGRFSGRQFSNSRSEMNVSTLELGDSALYLCASSLAPRGPLYGYTFGSGTRLTVV.

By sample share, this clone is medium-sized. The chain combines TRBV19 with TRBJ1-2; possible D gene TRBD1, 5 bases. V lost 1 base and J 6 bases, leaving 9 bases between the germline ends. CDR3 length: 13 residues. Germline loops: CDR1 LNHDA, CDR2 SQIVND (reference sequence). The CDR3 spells CASSIGTGDGYTF. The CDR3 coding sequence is TGTGCCAGTAGTATAGGAACAGGAGATGGCTACACCTTC.

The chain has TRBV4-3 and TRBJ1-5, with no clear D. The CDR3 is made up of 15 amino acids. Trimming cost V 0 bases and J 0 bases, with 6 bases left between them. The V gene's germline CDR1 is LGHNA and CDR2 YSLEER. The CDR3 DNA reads TGCGCCAGCAGCCAAGAGAGCAATAGCAATCAGCCCCAGCATTTT. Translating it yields CASSQESNSNQPQHF.

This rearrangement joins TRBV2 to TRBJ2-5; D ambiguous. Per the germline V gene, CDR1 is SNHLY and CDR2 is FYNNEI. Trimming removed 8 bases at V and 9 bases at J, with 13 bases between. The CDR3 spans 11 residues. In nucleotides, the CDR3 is TGTGCCAGCCGTGGGCGCGAGGCCCAGTACTTC. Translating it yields CASRGREAQYF. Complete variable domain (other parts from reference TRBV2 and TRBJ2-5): EPEVTQTPSHQVTQMGQEVILRCVPISNHLYFYWYRQILGQKVEFLVSFYNNEISEKSEIFDDQFSVERPDGSNFTLKIRSTKLEDSAMYFCASRGREAQYFGPGTRLLVL.

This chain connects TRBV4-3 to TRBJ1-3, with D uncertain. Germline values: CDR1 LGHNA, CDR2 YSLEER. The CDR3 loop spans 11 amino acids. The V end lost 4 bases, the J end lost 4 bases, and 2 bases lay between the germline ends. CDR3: CASSPGNTIYF. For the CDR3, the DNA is TGCGCCAGCAGCCCGGGAAACACCATATATTTT.

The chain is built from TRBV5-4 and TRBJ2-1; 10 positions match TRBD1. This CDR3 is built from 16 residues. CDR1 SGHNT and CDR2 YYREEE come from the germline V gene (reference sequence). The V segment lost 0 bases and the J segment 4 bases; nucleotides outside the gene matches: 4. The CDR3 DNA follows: TGTGCCAGCAGCTTGGGGGGACAGGGGATTTACAATGAGCAGTTCTTC. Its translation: CASSLGGQGIYNEQFF.

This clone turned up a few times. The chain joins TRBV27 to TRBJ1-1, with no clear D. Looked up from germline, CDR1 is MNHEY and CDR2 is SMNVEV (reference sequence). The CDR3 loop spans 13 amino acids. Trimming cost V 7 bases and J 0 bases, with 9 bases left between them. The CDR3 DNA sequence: TGTGCCAGCACCCGATCAGTGAACACTGAAGCTTTCTTT. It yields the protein CASTRSVNTEAFF.

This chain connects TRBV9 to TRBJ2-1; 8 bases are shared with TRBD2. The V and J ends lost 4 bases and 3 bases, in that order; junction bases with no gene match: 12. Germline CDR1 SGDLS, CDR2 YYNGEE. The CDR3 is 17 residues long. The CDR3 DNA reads TGTGCCAGCAGCTCCACGGGAGCGGGGGCCTTCTACAATGAGCAGTTCTTC. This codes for CASSSTGAGAFYNEQFF.

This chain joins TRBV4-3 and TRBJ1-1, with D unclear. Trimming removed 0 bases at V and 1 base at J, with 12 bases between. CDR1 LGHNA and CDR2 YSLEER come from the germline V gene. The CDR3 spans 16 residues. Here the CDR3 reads CASSQDRFGGNTEAFF. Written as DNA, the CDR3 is TGCGCCAGCAGCCAAGATCGGTTCGGCGGGAACACTGAAGCTTTCTTT.

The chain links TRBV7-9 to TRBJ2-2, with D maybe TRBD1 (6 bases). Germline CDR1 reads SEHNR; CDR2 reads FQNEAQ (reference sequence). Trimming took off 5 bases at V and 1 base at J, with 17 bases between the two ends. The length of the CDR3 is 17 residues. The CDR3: CASSPTGLRLNTGELFF. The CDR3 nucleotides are TGTGCCAGCAGCCCAACAGGGCTCCGCCTGAACACCGGGGAGCTGTTTTTT. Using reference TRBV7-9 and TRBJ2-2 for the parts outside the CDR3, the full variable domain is DTGVSQNPRHKITKRGQNVTFRCDPISEHNRLYWYRQTLGQGPEFLTYFQNEAQLEKSRLLSDRFSAERPKGSFSTLEIQRTEQGDSAMYLCASSPTGLRLNTGELFFGEGSRLTVL.

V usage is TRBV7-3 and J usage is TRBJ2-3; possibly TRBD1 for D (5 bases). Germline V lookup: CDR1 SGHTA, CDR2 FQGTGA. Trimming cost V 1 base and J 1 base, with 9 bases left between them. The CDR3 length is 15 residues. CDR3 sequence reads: CASSLSRARTDTQYF. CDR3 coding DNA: TGTGCCAGCAGCTTAAGCAGGGCGCGCACAGATACGCAGTATTTT.

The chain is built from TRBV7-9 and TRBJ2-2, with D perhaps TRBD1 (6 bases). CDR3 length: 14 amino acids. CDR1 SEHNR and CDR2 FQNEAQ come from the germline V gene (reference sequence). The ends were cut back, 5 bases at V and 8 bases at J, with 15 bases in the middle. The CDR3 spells CASSLQTGRGELFF. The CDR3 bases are TGTGCCAGCAGCCTTCAAACAGGGAGAGGGGAGCTGTTTTTT.

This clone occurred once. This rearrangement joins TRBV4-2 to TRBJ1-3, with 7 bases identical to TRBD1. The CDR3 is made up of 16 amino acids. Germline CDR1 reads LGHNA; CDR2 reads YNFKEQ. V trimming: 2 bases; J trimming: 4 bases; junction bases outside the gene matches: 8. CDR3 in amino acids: CASSQRLTGEGNTIYF. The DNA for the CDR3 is TGTGCCAGCAGCCAACGACTTACAGGGGAAGGAAACACCATATATTTT.

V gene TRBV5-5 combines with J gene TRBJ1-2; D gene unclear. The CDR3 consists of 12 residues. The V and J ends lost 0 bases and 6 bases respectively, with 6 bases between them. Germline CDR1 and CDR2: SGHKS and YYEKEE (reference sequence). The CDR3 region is CASSLGPDGYTF. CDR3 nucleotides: TGTGCCAGCAGCTTGGGGCCCGATGGCTACACCTTC.

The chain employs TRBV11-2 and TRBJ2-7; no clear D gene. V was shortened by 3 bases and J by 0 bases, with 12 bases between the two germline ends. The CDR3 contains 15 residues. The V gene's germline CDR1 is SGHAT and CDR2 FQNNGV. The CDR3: CASSFNSLSSYEQYF. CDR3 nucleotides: TGTGCCAGCAGCTTTAACAGCCTGAGCTCCTACGAGCAGTACTTC.

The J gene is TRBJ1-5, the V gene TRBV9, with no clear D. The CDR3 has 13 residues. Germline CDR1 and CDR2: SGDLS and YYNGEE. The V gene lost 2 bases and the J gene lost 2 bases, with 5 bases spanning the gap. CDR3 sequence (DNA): TGTGCCAGCAGCGTTTCAGGCAATCAGCCCCAGCATTTT. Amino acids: CASSVSGNQPQHF.

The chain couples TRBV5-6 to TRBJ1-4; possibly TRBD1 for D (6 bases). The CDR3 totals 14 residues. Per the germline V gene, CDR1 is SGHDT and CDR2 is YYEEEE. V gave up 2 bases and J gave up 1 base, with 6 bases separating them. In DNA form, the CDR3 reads TGTGCCAGCAGCTTAGGGGGAACTAATGAAAAACTGTTTTTT. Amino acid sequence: CASSLGGTNEKLFF.